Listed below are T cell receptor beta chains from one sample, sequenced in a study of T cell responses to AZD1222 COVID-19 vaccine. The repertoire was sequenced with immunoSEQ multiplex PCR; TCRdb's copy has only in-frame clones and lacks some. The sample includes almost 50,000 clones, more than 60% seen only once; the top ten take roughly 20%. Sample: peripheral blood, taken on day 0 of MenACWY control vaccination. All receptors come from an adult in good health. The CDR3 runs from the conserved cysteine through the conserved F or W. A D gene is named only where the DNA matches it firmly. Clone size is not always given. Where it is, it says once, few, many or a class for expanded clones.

CDR3aa: CASSPHVGRDQPQHF
CDR3nt: TGTGCCAGCTCACCACATGTGGGGAGAGATCAGCCCCAGCATTTT
j_gene: TRBJ1-5
d_gene: -
abundance: once
v_gene: TRBV18

CDR3aa: CASSPRQGEDEKLFF
CDR3nt: TGCGCCAGCAGCCCCAGACAGGGGGAGGATGAAAAACTGTTTTTT
j_gene: TRBJ1-4
d_gene: TRBD1
abundance: -
v_gene: TRBV5-1

CDR3aa: CASSSYITAEETQYF
CDR3nt: TGTGCCAGCAGCTCATATATTACAGCGGAAGAGACCCAGTACTTC
j_gene: TRBJ2-5
d_gene: -
abundance: few
v_gene: TRBV7-9

CDR3aa: CASSPGTGVGNTIYF
CDR3nt: TGTGCCAGCAGTCCCGGGACAGGGGTTGGAAACACCATATATTTT
j_gene: TRBJ1-3
d_gene: TRBD1
abundance: -
v_gene: TRBV2

CDR3aa: CASSFPRGGDYGYTF
CDR3nt: TGTGCCAGCAGTTTCCCCCGCGGGGGCGACTATGGCTACACCTTC
j_gene: TRBJ1-2
d_gene: -
abundance: -
v_gene: TRBV28

CDR3aa: CASRGSQGAGNTIYF
CDR3nt: TGTGCCAGCAGGGGATCACAGGGGGCTGGAAACACCATATATTTT
j_gene: TRBJ1-3
d_gene: TRBD1
abundance: -
v_gene: TRBV6-5

CDR3aa: CASSGVGQGVNYGYTF
CDR3nt: TGTGCCAGCAGTGGGGTTGGACAGGGAGTTAACTATGGCTACACCTTC
j_gene: TRBJ1-2
d_gene: TRBD1
abundance: -
v_gene: TRBV2

CDR3aa: CASSMGLPEGYGYTF
CDR3nt: TGCGCCAGCAGCATGGGACTCCCAGAGGGCTATGGCTACACCTTC
j_gene: TRBJ1-2
d_gene: -
abundance: -
v_gene: TRBV5-1

CDR3aa: CASSRQGSTEAFF
CDR3nt: TGTGCCAGCAGTCGACAGGGAAGCACTGAAGCTTTCTTT
j_gene: TRBJ1-1
d_gene: TRBD1
abundance: -
v_gene: TRBV6-6

CDR3aa: CSVERSYTGELFF
CDR3nt: TGCAGCGTTGAAAGATCGTACACCGGGGAGCTGTTTTTT
j_gene: TRBJ2-2
d_gene: -
abundance: -
v_gene: TRBV29-1

CDR3aa: CASSLLGAGELFF
CDR3nt: TGTGCCAGCAGTTTACTAGGGGCCGGGGAGCTGTTTTTT
j_gene: TRBJ2-2
d_gene: -
abundance: -
v_gene: TRBV12-3/TRBV12-4

CDR3aa: CASSIGHPPQETQYF
CDR3nt: TGTGCCAGCAGCATCGGACACCCTCCCCAAGAGACCCAGTACTTC
j_gene: TRBJ2-5
d_gene: -
abundance: -
v_gene: TRBV7-7

CDR3aa: CASSLRDTSYEQYF
CDR3nt: TGTGCCAGCAGCTTACGGGACACTAGTTACGAGCAGTACTTC
j_gene: TRBJ2-7
d_gene: -
abundance: -
v_gene: TRBV7-8

CDR3aa: CASSVGSFSGANVLTF
CDR3nt: TGTGCCAGCAGTGTTGGTTCGTTCTCTGGGGCCAACGTCCTGACTTTC
j_gene: TRBJ2-6
d_gene: -
abundance: -
v_gene: TRBV7-9

CDR3aa: CASSEALLAGGSDTQYF
CDR3nt: TGTGCCAGCAGTGAAGCGCTTCTAGCGGGAGGGTCCGATACGCAGTATTTT
j_gene: TRBJ2-3
d_gene: TRBD2
abundance: -
v_gene: TRBV2

CDR3aa: CASSPYDRPNTEAFF
CDR3nt: TGTGCCAGCAGCCCATACGACAGACCGAACACTGAAGCTTTCTTT
j_gene: TRBJ1-1
d_gene: -
abundance: -
v_gene: TRBV13

CDR3aa: CASSQDFTTQYF
CDR3nt: TGTGCCAGCAGCCAAGATTTTACGACCCAGTACTTC
j_gene: TRBJ2-5
d_gene: -
abundance: once
v_gene: TRBV14

CDR3aa: CASSDRGLTEAFF
CDR3nt: TGTGCCAGCAGTGACAGGGGCCTCACTGAAGCTTTCTTT
j_gene: TRBJ1-1
d_gene: -
abundance: -
v_gene: TRBV25-1

CDR3aa: CASSLDSYSNQPQHF
CDR3nt: TGCGCCAGCAGCCTGGACAGTTATAGCAATCAGCCCCAGCATTTT
j_gene: TRBJ1-5
d_gene: -
abundance: -
v_gene: TRBV5-1

CDR3aa: CATSRDRGSEKLFF
CDR3nt: TGTGCCACCAGCAGAGACAGGGGATCTGAAAAACTGTTTTTT
j_gene: TRBJ1-4
d_gene: -
abundance: -
v_gene: TRBV15

CDR3aa: CAITDGQMNTEAFF
CDR3nt: TGTGCCATAACGGACGGGCAGATGAACACTGAAGCTTTCTTT
j_gene: TRBJ1-1
d_gene: -
abundance: -
v_gene: TRBV19

CDR3aa: CASSLGPMNTEAFF
CDR3nt: TGTGCCAGCAGTTTAGGACCTATGAACACTGAAGCTTTCTTT
j_gene: TRBJ1-1
d_gene: -
abundance: once
v_gene: TRBV27

CDR3aa: CASSTPPTSGWVEEQFF
CDR3nt: TGTGCCAGCAGCACTCCCCCGACTAGCGGGTGGGTCGAGGAGCAGTTCTTC
j_gene: TRBJ2-1
d_gene: TRBD2
abundance: -
v_gene: TRBV9

CDR3aa: CASSIAGRGAFF
CDR3nt: TGTGCCAGTAGTATAGCGGGGCGCGGAGCTTTCTTT
j_gene: TRBJ1-1
d_gene: -
abundance: -
v_gene: TRBV19

CDR3aa: CASSEAAASAPTDTQYF
CDR3nt: TGTGCCAGCAGTGAAGCGGCCGCTAGCGCGCCCACAGATACGCAGTATTTT
j_gene: TRBJ2-3
d_gene: -
abundance: -
v_gene: TRBV6-1

CDR3aa: CASSIADEQFF
CDR3nt: TGCGCCAGCAGCATAGCGGATGAGCAGTTCTTC
j_gene: TRBJ2-1
d_gene: -
abundance: few
v_gene: TRBV4-1

CDR3aa: CASSLAWTGDYGYTF
CDR3nt: TGTGCCAGCAGCTTGGCATGGACAGGGGATTATGGCTACACCTTC
j_gene: TRBJ1-2
d_gene: TRBD1
abundance: once
v_gene: TRBV5-5

CDR3aa: CASSTAGTDSGNTIYF
CDR3nt: TGTGCCAGCAGCACGGCCGGGACGGACTCTGGAAACACCATATATTTT
j_gene: TRBJ1-3
d_gene: -
abundance: -
v_gene: TRBV9

CDR3aa: CASSFSEKLFF
CDR3nt: TGTGCCAGCAGTTTCAGTGAGAAACTGTTTTTT
j_gene: TRBJ1-4
d_gene: -
abundance: -
v_gene: TRBV12-3/TRBV12-4

CDR3aa: CASSARRTSGVGEQFF
CDR3nt: TGTGCCAGCAGCGCCCGGAGGACTAGCGGGGTCGGTGAGCAGTTCTTC
j_gene: TRBJ2-1
d_gene: TRBD2
abundance: -
v_gene: TRBV7-8

CDR3aa: CASSLGGGAKEQFF
CDR3nt: TGTGCCAGCAGTTTAGGGGGGGGCGCTAAGGAGCAGTTCTTC
j_gene: TRBJ2-1
d_gene: -
abundance: -
v_gene: TRBV28

CDR3aa: CASSVEGDWGSPLHF
CDR3nt: TGTGCCAGCAGCGTAGAAGGGGACTGGGGTTCACCCCTCCACTTT
j_gene: TRBJ1-6
d_gene: -
abundance: few
v_gene: TRBV9

CDR3aa: CASSSQQTRPNTQYF
CDR3nt: TGTGCCAGCAGCTCCCAGCAGACCCGCCCAAATACGCAGTATTTT
j_gene: TRBJ2-3
d_gene: -
abundance: -
v_gene: TRBV11-2

CDR3aa: CASSLSGNTEAFF
CDR3nt: TGTGCCAGCAGCTTATCAGGGAACACTGAAGCTTTCTTT
j_gene: TRBJ1-1
d_gene: -
abundance: few
v_gene: TRBV7-8

CDR3aa: CASSFDGFTDTQYF
CDR3nt: TGTGCCAGCAGCTTCGACGGATTCACAGATACGCAGTATTTT
j_gene: TRBJ2-3
d_gene: -
abundance: -
v_gene: TRBV7-2

CDR3aa: CASSPGRSYEQYF
CDR3nt: TGTGCCAGCAGCCCCGGACGGTCCTACGAGCAGTACTTC
j_gene: TRBJ2-7
d_gene: -
abundance: once
v_gene: TRBV11-2

CDR3aa: CASSDRGLYGYTF
CDR3nt: TGTGCCAGCAGTGACAGGGGGCTCTATGGCTACACCTTC
j_gene: TRBJ1-2
d_gene: TRBD1
abundance: few
v_gene: TRBV2

CDR3aa: CATSDSRTGPYEQYF
CDR3nt: TGTGCCACCAGTGATTCTCGGACAGGGCCCTACGAGCAGTACTTC
j_gene: TRBJ2-7
d_gene: TRBD1
abundance: -
v_gene: TRBV24-1

CDR3aa: CASSDGGRDNQPQHF
CDR3nt: TGTGCCAGCAGTGACGGAGGCAGGGACAATCAGCCCCAGCATTTT
j_gene: TRBJ1-5
d_gene: -
abundance: -
v_gene: TRBV25-1

CDR3aa: CASSELGGAGAFF
CDR3nt: TGTGCCAGCAGTGAACTCGGGGGCGCGGGAGCTTTCTTT
j_gene: TRBJ1-1
d_gene: -
abundance: -
v_gene: TRBV25-1

CDR3aa: CASSPGVEKLFF
CDR3nt: TGTGCCAGCTCACCAGGGGTGGAAAAACTGTTTTTT
j_gene: TRBJ1-4
d_gene: -
abundance: -
v_gene: TRBV18

CDR3aa: CATSKSGGAADEQFF
CDR3nt: TGTGCCACCAGCAAAAGCGGGGGGGCCGCGGATGAGCAGTTCTTC
j_gene: TRBJ2-1
d_gene: TRBD2
abundance: few
v_gene: TRBV15

CDR3aa: CASSFGPGVAEAFF
CDR3nt: TGTGCCAGCAGCTTCGGTCCAGGGGTGGCTGAAGCTTTCTTT
j_gene: TRBJ1-1
d_gene: -
abundance: few
v_gene: TRBV7-9

CDR3aa: CASSEGFMQETQYF
CDR3nt: TGTGCCAGCAGTGAAGGTTTTATGCAAGAGACCCAGTACTTC
j_gene: TRBJ2-5
d_gene: -
abundance: -
v_gene: TRBV2